The 9 T cell receptor beta chains in this list originate from one sample, sequenced in a study of blood T cells in healthy people across ages. Primers used in a second PCR of roughly 6 to 11 cycles were a sample-barcoded 5' primer and a J-beta primer mix. Each CDR3 protein is one row after TCRdb ran MiXCR on the 5' RACE reads. The top ten hold 25% to 35% of the sample, which has 270,000 or so distinct CDR3 sequences, roughly 26% seen once. The sequenced sample consisted of blood. The receptors stem from a woman in her 70s in good health.

This clonotype has a count of ten or more. V and J are TRBV28 and TRBJ2-1; TRBD2 matches 9 bases. Germline values: CDR1 MDHEN, CDR2 SYDVKM. The CDR3 has 15 residues. V lost 2 bases, J lost 10 bases, and 9 bases stayed unmatched. CDR3 coding DNA: TGTGCCAGCAGTTTACGAGCGGGAGGCACTTTGGAGCAGTTCTTC. This translates into CASSLRAGGTLEQFF.

This clonotype showed up just a few times. The chain couples TRBV25-1 to TRBJ2-1, with TRBD1 matching 7 bases. CDR3 length: 16 residues. V was pared by 4 bases and J by 0 bases, with 6 bases of the junction left unmatched. Germline V CDR1 and CDR2: MGHDK, SYGVNS. The CDR3 here is CASSGDRASSYNEQFF. The CDR3 DNA sequence: TGTGCCAGCAGTGGAGACAGGGCGAGCTCCTACAATGAGCAGTTCTTC.

The chain combines TRBV4-2 with TRBJ2-6; 7 bases line up with TRBD1. J gave up 0 bases and V 4 bases, and 9 bases lay outside the gene matches. CDR3 length: 18 residues. Germline lookup yields CDR1 LGHNA and CDR2 YNFKEQ. The CDR3 protein is CASSPRTGTLSGANVLTF. The CDR3 DNA reads TGTGCCAGCAGCCCCCGGACAGGAACCCTCTCTGGGGCCAACGTCCTGACTTTC.

The V call is TRBV27, the J call TRBJ1-6; D uncertain. The germline CDR1 and CDR2 sequences are MNHEY and SMNVEV (reference sequence). V was clipped by 4 bases and J by 1 base, with 17 bases between them. This CDR3 region has 18 residues. The CDR3 is CASSSHQLQRSYNSPLHF. The CDR3 DNA reads TGTGCCAGCAGTTCCCACCAGCTACAGCGGTCCTATAATTCACCCCTCCACTTT.

The V call is TRBV5-1, the J call TRBJ2-7, with a possible D match to TRBD1 (6 bases). Deletions cut 3 bases from V and 2 bases from J, with 15 bases between. The CDR3 is made up of 15 amino acids. Germline CDR1 is SGHRS and CDR2 is YFSETQ. CDR3 sequence reads: CASSSTGTRTYEQYF. CDR3 DNA sequence: TGCGCCAGCAGCTCCACCGGGACAAGAACCTACGAGCAGTACTTC.

Notes on this clonotype: A much larger clone differs by one base, so this may be a read error. V and J are TRBV7-9 and TRBJ2-3; D may be TRBD1 (5 bases). Germline CDR1 and CDR2: SEHNR and FQNEAQ (reference sequence). This CDR3 is built from 16 residues. Trimming pared 5 bases from V and 4 bases from J, leaving 19 bases between. The CDR3 sequence is CASSPDLQGGSDTQYF. The CDR3 DNA is TGTGCCAGCAGCCCCGACTTGCAGGGTGGGTCAGATACGCAGTATTTT.

This clonotype was seen a single time. The junction and the germline gene differ at one end; a read error may be behind it. V is TRBV11-2 and J is TRBJ1-1, with a tentative D call TRBD1 (6 bases). Germline loops: CDR1 SGHAT, CDR2 FQNNGV. The CDR3 consists of 15 residues. The CDR3 DNA reads TGTGACAGCAGCCCTCGGACAGTCCCCAACACTGAAGCTTTCTTT. Translation: CDSSPRTVPNTEAFF.

The chain has TRBV5-1 and TRBJ1-3; no firm D call. This CDR3 contains 15 residues. V was pared by 0 bases and J by 3 bases, with 10 bases between. Germline V CDR1 and CDR2: SGHRS, YFSETQ. In nucleotides, the CDR3 is TGCGCCAGCAGCTTGGGGTCGGAGGGTGGAAACACCATATATTTT. Encoded protein: CASSLGSEGGNTIYF.

V gene TRBV5-1 combines with J gene TRBJ2-2; TRBD2 agrees at 8 bases. Germline lookup yields CDR1 SGHRS and CDR2 YFSETQ. With V trimmed by 1 base and J by 4 bases, 6 bases remained unmatched. The CDR3 totals 16 residues. The CDR3 DNA follows: TGCGCCAGCAGCTTGAGAATCGGGAGGGGCACCGGGGAGCTGTTTTTT. Protein sequence: CASSLRIGRGTGELFF.